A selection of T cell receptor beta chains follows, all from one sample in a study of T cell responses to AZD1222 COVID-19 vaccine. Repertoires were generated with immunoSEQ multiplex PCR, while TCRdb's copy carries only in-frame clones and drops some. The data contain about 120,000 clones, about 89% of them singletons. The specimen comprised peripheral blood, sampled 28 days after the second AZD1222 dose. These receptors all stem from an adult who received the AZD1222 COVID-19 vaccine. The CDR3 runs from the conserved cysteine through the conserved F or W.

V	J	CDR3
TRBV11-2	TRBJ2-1	CASSLGNEQFF
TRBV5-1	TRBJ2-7	CASSLEAVAGGGYEQYF
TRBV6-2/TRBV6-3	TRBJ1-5	CASSYGTAVQPQHF
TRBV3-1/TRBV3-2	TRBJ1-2	CASSQGRGDGYTF
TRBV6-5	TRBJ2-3	CASSEDTQFTDTQYF
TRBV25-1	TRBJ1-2	CASSVGRDYGYTF
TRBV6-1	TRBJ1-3	CASSETASSGNTIYF
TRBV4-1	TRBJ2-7	CASSRSTTGSYEQYF
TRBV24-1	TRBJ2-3	CATSDLGTPTDTQYF
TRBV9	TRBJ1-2	CASTAGTYGYTF
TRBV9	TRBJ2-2	CASSQGEGNTGELFF
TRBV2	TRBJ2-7	CASRSNSYEQYF
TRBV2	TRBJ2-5	CASSNLLPGETQYF
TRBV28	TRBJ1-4	CASSFVAGNNEKLFF
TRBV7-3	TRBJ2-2	CASSTYTGELFF
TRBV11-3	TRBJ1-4	CASSLNRVSNEKLFF
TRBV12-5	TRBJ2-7	CASGLGTGGDEQYF
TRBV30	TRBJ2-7	CAWSLTYEQYF
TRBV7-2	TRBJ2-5	CASSYRRAGGPEETQYF
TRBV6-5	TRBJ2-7	CASQAGQGFSYEQYF
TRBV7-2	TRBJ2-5	CASTSHNQETQYF
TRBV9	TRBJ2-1	CASSGTSLAGQTQQFF
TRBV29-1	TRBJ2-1	CSVEDLVKAGRNNEQFF
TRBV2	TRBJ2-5	CASSWEGAETQYF
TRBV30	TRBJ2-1	CAWTDGTSYNEQFF
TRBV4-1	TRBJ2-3	CASSQGEVADTQYF
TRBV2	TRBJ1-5	CASSPNSQPQHF
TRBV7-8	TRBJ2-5	CASKEGGADATQYF
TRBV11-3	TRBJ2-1	CASSTVTGGRNEQFF
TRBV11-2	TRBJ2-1	CASSLRGGPRNEQFF
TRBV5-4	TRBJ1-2	CASSLDDRGYGYTF
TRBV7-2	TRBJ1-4	CASSLLPEKLFF
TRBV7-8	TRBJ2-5	CASSTGQIQETQYF
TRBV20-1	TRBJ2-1	CLVGSYNEQFF
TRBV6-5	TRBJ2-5	CASSRGPRETQYF
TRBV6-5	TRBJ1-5	CASSYGMSNQPQHF
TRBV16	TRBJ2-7	CASSQLGGQGHYEQYF
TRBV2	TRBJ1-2	CASVDQGQGYGYTF
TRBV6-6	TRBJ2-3	CASVPSLAGDRDTQYF
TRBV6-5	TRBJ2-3	CASSWAEDTDTQYF
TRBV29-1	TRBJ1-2	CSVERGLGYGYTF
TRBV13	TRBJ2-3	CASSLGSRGTQYF
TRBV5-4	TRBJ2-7	CASSLDPPGTSGEGGNEQYF
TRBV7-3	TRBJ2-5	CASSRGTSGGLETQYF
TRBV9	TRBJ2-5	CASSVGPSALTETQYF
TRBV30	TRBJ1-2	CAWSVRDLSLRGYTF
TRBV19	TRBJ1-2	CASTLDRARGYTF
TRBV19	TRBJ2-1	CASAAEHQAGNDEQFF
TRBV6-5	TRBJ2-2	CASSYGTGEELFF
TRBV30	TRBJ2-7	CAWAGTGDEQYF
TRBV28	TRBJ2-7	CASSLSGRVHEQYF
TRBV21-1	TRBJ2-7	CASSLGGTGLPSGEQYF
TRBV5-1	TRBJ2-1	CASRQYTTSVYNEQFF
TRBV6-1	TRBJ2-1	CASSESAGDYNEQFF